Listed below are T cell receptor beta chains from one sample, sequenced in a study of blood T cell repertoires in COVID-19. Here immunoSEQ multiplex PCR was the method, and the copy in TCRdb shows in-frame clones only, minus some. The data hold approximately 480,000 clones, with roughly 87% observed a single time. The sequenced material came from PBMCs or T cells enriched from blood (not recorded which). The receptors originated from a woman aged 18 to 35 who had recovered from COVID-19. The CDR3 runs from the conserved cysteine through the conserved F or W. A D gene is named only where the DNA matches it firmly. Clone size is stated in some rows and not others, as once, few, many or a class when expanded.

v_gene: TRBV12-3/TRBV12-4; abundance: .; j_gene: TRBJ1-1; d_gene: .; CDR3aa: CASSTRRGEAFF; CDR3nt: TGTGCCAGCAGTACTCGGAGAGGGGAAGCTTTCTTT
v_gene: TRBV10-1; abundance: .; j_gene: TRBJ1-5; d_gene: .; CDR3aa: CASRRYSNQPQHF; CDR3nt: TGCGCCAGCAGGAGGTATAGCAATCAGCCCCAGCATTTT
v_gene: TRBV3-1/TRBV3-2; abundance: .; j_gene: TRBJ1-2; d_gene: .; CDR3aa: CASSQGDGIYNYGYTF; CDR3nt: TGTGCCAGCAGCCAAGGTGACGGGATCTACAACTATGGCTACACCTTC
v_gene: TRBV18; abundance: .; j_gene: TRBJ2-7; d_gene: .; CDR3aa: CASSPQGENYEQYF; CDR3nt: TGTGCCAGCTCACCACAGGGGGAGAACTACGAGCAGTACTTC
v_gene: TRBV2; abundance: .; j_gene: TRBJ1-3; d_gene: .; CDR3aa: CASSERSDTIYF; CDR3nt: TGTGCCAGCAGTGAAAGGAGTGACACCATATATTTT
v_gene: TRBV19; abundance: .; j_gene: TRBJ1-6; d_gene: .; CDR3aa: CASSIAEENSPLHF; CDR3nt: TGTGCCAGTAGTATTGCCGAGGAGAATTCACCCCTCCACTTT
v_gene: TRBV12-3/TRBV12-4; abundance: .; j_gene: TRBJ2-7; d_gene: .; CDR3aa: CASSLSAYEQYF; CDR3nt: TGTGCCAGCAGTTTGTCCGCCTACGAGCAGTACTTC
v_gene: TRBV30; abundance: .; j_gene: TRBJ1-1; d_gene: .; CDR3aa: CAWSPRTDSGAFF; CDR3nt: TGTGCCTGGAGTCCGCGGACGGACAGCGGAGCTTTCTTT
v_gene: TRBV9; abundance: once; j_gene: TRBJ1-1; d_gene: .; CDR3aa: CASSVLDRGVTEAFF; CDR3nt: TGTGCCAGCAGCGTGTTAGACAGAGGAGTTACTGAAGCTTTCTTT
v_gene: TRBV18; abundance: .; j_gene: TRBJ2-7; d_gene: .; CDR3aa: CASSPTGVSYEQYF; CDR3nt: TGTGCCAGCTCCCCAACGGGGGTGTCCTACGAGCAGTACTTC
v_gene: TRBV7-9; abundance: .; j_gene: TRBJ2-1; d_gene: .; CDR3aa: CASSSLDNEQFF; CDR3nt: TGTGCCAGCAGCTCTCTAGACAATGAGCAGTTCTTC
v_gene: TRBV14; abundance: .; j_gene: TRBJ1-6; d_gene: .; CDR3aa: CASSPLGANNSPLHF; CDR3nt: TGTGCCAGCAGCCCTCTCGGAGCTAATAATTCACCCCTCCACTTT
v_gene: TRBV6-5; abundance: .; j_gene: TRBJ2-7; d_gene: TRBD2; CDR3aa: CASSYPDSGGRRRQYF; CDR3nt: TGTGCCAGCAGTTACCCCGATAGCGGGGGGCGCCGCAGGCAGTACTTC
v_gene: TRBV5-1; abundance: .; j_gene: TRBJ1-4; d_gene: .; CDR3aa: CASSRTRGEGEKLFF; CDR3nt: TGCGCCAGCAGCCGAACCCGGGGGGAAGGTGAAAAACTGTTTTTT
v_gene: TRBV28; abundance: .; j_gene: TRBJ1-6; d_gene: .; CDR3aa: CASTSGANSPLHF; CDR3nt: TGTGCCAGCACCTCAGGGGCCAATTCACCCCTCCACTTT
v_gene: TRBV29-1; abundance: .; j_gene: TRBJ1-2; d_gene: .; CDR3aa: CSVGGPAEF; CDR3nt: TGCAGCGTTGGTGGGCCTGCTGAATTC
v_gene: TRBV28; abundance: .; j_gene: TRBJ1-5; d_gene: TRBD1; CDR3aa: CASGQGDQPQHF; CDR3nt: TGTGCCAGTGGACAGGGTGATCAGCCCCAGCATTTT
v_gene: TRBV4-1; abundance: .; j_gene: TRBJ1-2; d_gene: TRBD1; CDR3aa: CASRLSRVQGDTYGYTF; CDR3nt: TGCGCCAGCAGACTCAGCAGGGTACAGGGGGATACCTATGGCTACACCTTC
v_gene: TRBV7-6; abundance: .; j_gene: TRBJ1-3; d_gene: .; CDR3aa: CASSSYYGGSGNTIYF; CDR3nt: TGTGCCAGCAGCTCCTACTACGGGGGCTCTGGAAACACCATATATTTT
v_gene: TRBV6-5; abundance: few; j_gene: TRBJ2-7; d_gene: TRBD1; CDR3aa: CASSYSSGGPDEQYF; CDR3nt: TGTGCCAGCAGTTACTCTTCAGGGGGACCTGACGAGCAGTACTTC
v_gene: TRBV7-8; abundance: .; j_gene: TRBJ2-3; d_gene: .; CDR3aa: CASSRGAEDTQYF; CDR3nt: TGTGCCAGCAGCCGGGGGGCAGAAGATACGCAGTATTTT
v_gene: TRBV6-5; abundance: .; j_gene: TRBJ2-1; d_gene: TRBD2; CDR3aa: CASRLAGSRNEQFF; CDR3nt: TGTGCCAGCAGACTAGCGGGGAGCAGGAATGAGCAGTTCTTC
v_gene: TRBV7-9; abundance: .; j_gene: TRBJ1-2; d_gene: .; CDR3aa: CASSGANYGYTF; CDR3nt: TGTGCCAGCAGCGGAGCTAACTATGGCTACACCTTC
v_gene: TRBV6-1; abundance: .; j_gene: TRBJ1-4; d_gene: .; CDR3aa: CASSEGGGGNEKLFF; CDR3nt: TGTGCCAGCAGTGAAGGGGGGGGTGGTAATGAAAAACTGTTTTTT
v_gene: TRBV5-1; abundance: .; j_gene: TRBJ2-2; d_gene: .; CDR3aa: CASSLDQITGELFF; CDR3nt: TGCGCCAGCAGCTTGGATCAGATCACCGGGGAGCTGTTTTTT
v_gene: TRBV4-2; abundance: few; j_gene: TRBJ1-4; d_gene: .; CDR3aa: CASSQESGLPQSEKLFF; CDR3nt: TGTGCCAGCAGCCAAGAATCGGGTTTGCCTCAAAGTGAAAAACTGTTTTTT
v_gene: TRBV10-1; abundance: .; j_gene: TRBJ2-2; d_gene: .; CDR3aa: CASSESRGAAGELFF; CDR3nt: TGCGCCAGCAGTGAATCGCGGGGTGCGGCCGGGGAGCTGTTTTTT
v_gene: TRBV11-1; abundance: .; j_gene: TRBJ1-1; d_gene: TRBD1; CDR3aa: CASSRQGRVGSTEAFF; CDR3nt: TGTGCCAGCAGCCGACAGGGGAGGGTTGGGAGCACTGAAGCTTTCTTT
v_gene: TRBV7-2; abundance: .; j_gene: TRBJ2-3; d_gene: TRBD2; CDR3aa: CASSPRTSGNTDTQYF; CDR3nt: TGTGCCAGCAGCCCTAGGACTAGCGGTAACACAGATACGCAGTATTTT
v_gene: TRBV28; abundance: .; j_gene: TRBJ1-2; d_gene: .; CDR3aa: CASSLGGSYGYTF; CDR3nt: TGTGCCAGCAGTTTAGGAGGAAGCTATGGCTACACCTTC
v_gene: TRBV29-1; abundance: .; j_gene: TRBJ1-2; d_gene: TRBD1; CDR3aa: CSVESPPGQPNYGYTF; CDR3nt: TGCAGCGTTGAGAGCCCCCCGGGACAGCCTAACTATGGCTACACCTTC
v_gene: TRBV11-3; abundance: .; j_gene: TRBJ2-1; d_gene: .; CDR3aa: CASSYRGSSYNEQFF; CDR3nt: TGTGCCAGCAGCTACCGGGGTAGCTCCTACAATGAGCAGTTCTTC
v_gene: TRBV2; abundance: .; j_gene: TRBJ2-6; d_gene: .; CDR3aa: CASRGGSSGANVLTF; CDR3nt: TGTGCCAGCAGAGGGGGTAGCTCTGGGGCCAACGTCCTGACTTTC
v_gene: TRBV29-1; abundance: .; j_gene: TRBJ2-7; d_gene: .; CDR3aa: CSVGRIGNYEQYF; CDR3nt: TGCAGCGTTGGGCGGATCGGGAACTACGAGCAGTACTTC
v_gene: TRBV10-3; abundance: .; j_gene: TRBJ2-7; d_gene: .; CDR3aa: CAIGGRGAYEQYF; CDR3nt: TGTGCCATCGGAGGACGGGGTGCCTACGAGCAGTACTTC
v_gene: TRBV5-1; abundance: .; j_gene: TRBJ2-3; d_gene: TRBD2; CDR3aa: CASRVLAGTDTQYF; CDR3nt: TGCGCCAGCAGAGTATTAGCGGGGACAGATACGCAGTATTTT
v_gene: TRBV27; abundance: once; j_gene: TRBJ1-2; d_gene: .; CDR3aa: CASSLSAGPYGYTF; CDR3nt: TGTGCCAGCAGTTTATCAGCGGGCCCCTATGGCTACACCTTC
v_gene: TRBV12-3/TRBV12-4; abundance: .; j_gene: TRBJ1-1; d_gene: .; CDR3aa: CASSLSTEAFF; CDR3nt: TGTGCCAGCAGCCTGAGCACTGAAGCTTTCTTT